A selection of T cell receptor beta chains follows, all from one sample in a study of blood T cell repertoires in COVID-19. Method: immunoSEQ multiplex PCR; TCRdb's copy keeps in-frame clones and lacks some. The sample lists 30,000 to 35,000 clones; almost 80% were seen once. The sequenced material came from peripheral blood. The receptor source for this set is a woman aged 55 to 70 with acute or convalescent COVID-19. Both conserved end residues are part of each CDR3. Fields, in order: J gene, V gene, clone size, D gene, CDR3 DNA, CDR3 protein. D genes are given only for firm matches. Rows give clone size only sometimes, using once, few, many, or a class for an expanded clone.

>TRBJ2-3|TRBV5-6|.|.
TGTGCCAGCAGCCCGGGATTGTGGGGTCTCACAGATACGCAGTATTTT
CASSPGLWGLTDTQYF
>TRBJ1-6|TRBV10-3|.|TRBD1
TGTGCCATCAGCTTCAAGGGACAGGAAGGGAATTCACCCCTCCACTTT
CAISFKGQEGNSPLHF
>TRBJ2-3|TRBV5-6|.|.
TGTGCCAGCAGCCCTCCGGGAGAAAGGACAGATACGCAGTATTTT
CASSPPGERTDTQYF
>TRBJ1-1|TRBV2|.|.
TGTGCCAGCATTAGGCAGGGAACTGAAGCTTTCTTT
CASIRQGTEAFF
>TRBJ2-3|TRBV12-5|.|.
TGTGCTAGTGGTCACGGAGGCGGGGCCGGGTCGGATACGCAGTATTTT
CASGHGGGAGSDTQYF
>TRBJ2-1|TRBV28|.|.
TGTGCCAGCAGTTCTCCCATATCTCGGGGGAATGAGCAGTTCTTC
CASSSPISRGNEQFF
>TRBJ1-2|TRBV27|once|TRBD1
TGTGCCAGCAGTTTCGGCTCCGGGACAGGGAGCCGTGGCTACACCTTC
CASSFGSGTGSRGYTF
>TRBJ1-2|TRBV2|.|.
TGTGCCAGCAGTCTACAGGTTCGCTATGGCTACACCTTC
CASSLQVRYGYTF
>TRBJ2-7|TRBV2|once|TRBD2
TGTGCCAGCAGTAGCAACCGGGGGGGGCCTTACGAGCAGTACTTC
CASSSNRGGPYEQYF
>TRBJ2-5|TRBV24-1|once|TRBD2
TGTGCCACCAGTGAAGCTAGCGGGGGGAGTGAGACCCAGTACTTC
CATSEASGGSETQYF
>TRBJ2-5|TRBV19|.|.
TGTGCCAGTAGTATGGCACTACATCAAGAGACCCAGTACTTC
CASSMALHQETQYF
>TRBJ2-1|TRBV6-1|.|.
TGTGCCAGCAGTGGTGGGGGGGACAGGACTTACAATGAGCAGTTCTTC
CASSGGGDRTYNEQFF
>TRBJ1-4|TRBV6-5|.|.
TGTGCCAGCAGCCCACGGGGGGGAGGAGAAAAACTGTTTTTT
CASSPRGGGEKLFF
>TRBJ2-3|TRBV4-1|.|TRBD2
TGCGCCAGCAGCCAAGGTCTAGCGGGGGCCACAGATACGCAGTATTTT
CASSQGLAGATDTQYF
>TRBJ1-2|TRBV6-1|.|.
TGTGCCAGCAGTGAAACGACAGGCCCCAACTATGGCTACACCTTC
CASSETTGPNYGYTF
>TRBJ1-4|TRBV7-9|few|TRBD1
TGTGCCAGCAGCCCGGGACAGAGACATGAAAAACTGTTTTTT
CASSPGQRHEKLFF
>TRBJ2-2|TRBV10-1|.|.
TGCGCCAGCAGGGGACTGGTGAACACCGGGGAGCTGTTTTTT
CASRGLVNTGELFF
>TRBJ1-5|TRBV6-1|.|.
TGTGCCAGCAGTGATTGGACAGTGCCGAGCAATCAGCCCCAGCATTTT
CASSDWTVPSNQPQHF
>TRBJ1-1|TRBV18|.|.
TGTGCCAGCTCACCAAGGCCCTGGGGCAGGAACACTGAAGCTTTCTTT
CASSPRPWGRNTEAFF
>TRBJ2-7|TRBV18|.|.
TGTGCCAGCTCACCTACCACAGGTTCCTCCTACGAGCAGTACTTC
CASSPTTGSSYEQYF
>TRBJ1-2|TRBV6-5|once|TRBD1
TGTGCCAGCAGCCTAGGGGGCATAGGGGGCTACACCTTC
CASSLGGIGGYTF
>TRBJ1-2|TRBV6-5|.|.
TGTGCCAGCAGTTACTCGGAACAGACCGGCTACACCTTC
CASSYSEQTGYTF
>TRBJ1-4|TRBV7-9|.|.
TGTGCCAGCAGCGGCGGACTTTCAACTAATGAAAAACTGTTTTTT
CASSGGLSTNEKLFF
>TRBJ2-5|TRBV7-2|.|.
TGTGCCAGCAGTTACCGGGTCCAAGAGACCCAGTACTTC
CASSYRVQETQYF
>TRBJ2-3|TRBV18|.|TRBD1
TGTGCCAGCTCACCGATAGGGGGCGCAACAGATACGCAGTATTTT
CASSPIGGATDTQYF
>TRBJ2-5|TRBV5-1|.|.
TGCGCCAGCAGGGCGGGGCAGGAGACCCAGTACTTC
CASRAGQETQYF
>TRBJ2-7|TRBV6-5|.|TRBD1
TGTGCCAGCAGCAGGGACAGGGGCCACGAGCAGTACTTC
CASSRDRGHEQYF
>TRBJ2-7|TRBV5-6|.|TRBD2
TGTGCCAGCAGTTTTAGCGGGGAATCCTACGAGCAGTACTTC
CASSFSGESYEQYF
>TRBJ2-7|TRBV3-1/TRBV3-2|.|TRBD2
TGTGCCAGCACTGGGACTAGCGGGGCCAGTTGGTACTTC
CASTGTSGASWYF
>TRBJ1-2|TRBV7-8|.|.
TGTGCCAGCAGCGACGGGGGTGGCTATGGCTACACCTTC
CASSDGGGYGYTF
>TRBJ2-1|TRBV6-5|.|TRBD2
TGTGCCAGCAGAAACGGGGGGGGAAAGGGCGATGAGCAGTTCTTC
CASRNGGGKGDEQFF